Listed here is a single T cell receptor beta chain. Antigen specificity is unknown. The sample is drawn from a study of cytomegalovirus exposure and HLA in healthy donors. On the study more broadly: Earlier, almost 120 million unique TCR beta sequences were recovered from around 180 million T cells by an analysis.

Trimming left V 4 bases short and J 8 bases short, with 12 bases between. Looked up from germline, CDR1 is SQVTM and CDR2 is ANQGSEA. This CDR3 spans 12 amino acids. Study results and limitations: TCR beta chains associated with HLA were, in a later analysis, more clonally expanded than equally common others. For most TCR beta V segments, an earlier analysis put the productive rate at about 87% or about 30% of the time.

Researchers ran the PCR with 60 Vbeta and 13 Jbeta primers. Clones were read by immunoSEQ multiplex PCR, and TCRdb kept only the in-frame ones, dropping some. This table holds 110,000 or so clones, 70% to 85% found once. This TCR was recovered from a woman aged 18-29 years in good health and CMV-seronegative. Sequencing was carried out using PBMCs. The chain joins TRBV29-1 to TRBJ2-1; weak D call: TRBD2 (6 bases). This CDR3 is CSVAGGWYEQFF. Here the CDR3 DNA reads TGCAGCGTTGCTGGGGGGTGGTATGAGCAGTTCTTC.